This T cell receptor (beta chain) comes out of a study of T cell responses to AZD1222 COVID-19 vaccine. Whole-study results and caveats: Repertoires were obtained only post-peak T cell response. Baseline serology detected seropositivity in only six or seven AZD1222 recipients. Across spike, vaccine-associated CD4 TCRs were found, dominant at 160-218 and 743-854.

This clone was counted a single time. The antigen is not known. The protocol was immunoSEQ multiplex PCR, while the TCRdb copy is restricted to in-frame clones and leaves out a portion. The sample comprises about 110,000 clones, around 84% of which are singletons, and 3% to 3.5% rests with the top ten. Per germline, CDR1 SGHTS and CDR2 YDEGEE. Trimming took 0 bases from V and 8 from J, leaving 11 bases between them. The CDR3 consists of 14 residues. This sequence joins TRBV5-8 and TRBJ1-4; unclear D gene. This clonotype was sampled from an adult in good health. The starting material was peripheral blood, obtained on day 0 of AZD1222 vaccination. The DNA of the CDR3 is TGTGCCAGCAGCTTGGTGCAGGCTGGGGAAAAACTGTTTTTT. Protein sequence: CASSLVQAGEKLFF.